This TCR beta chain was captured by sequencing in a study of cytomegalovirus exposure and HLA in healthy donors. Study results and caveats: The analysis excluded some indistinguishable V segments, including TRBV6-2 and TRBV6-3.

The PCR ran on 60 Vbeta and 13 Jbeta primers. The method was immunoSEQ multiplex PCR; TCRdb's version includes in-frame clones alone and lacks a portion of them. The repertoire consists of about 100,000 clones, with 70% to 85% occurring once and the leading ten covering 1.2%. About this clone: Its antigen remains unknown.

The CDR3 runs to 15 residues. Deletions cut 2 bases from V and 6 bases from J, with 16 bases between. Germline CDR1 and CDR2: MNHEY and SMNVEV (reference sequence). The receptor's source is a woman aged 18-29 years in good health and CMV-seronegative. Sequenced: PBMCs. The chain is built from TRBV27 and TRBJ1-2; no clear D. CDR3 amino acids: CASSLRVGRSDGYTF. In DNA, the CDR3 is TGTGCCAGCAGTTTACGTGTGGGCAGATCAGATGGCTACACCTTC.